What follows is one T cell receptor beta chain and its context. The antigen remains undetermined. Germline loops: CDR1 SGHRS, CDR2 YFSETQ. The CDR3 has 15 amino acids. The V and J ends lost 4 bases and 0 bases, in that order; junction bases with no gene match: 2. The sample originates from a study of cytomegalovirus exposure and HLA in healthy donors. The study, taken as a whole, reports: TRBV6-2, TRBV6-3 and some other V segments were excluded as indistinguishable.

A multiplex PCR was run with 60 Vbeta primers and 13 Jbeta primers. Data came from immunoSEQ multiplex PCR; TCRdb stores just in-frame clones and leaves some out. The table records roughly 150,000 clones, more than 65% of them present only once. Sequenced sample: PBMCs. This chain connects TRBV5-1 to TRBJ2-3; 10 nucleotides agree with TRBD2. This clonotype was obtained from a man aged 45-65 years in good health and CMV-seropositive. CDR3 sequence (DNA): TGCGCCAGCAGCGTGACTAGCGGGAGCACAGATACGCAGTATTTT. This sequence encodes CASSVTSGSTDTQYF.